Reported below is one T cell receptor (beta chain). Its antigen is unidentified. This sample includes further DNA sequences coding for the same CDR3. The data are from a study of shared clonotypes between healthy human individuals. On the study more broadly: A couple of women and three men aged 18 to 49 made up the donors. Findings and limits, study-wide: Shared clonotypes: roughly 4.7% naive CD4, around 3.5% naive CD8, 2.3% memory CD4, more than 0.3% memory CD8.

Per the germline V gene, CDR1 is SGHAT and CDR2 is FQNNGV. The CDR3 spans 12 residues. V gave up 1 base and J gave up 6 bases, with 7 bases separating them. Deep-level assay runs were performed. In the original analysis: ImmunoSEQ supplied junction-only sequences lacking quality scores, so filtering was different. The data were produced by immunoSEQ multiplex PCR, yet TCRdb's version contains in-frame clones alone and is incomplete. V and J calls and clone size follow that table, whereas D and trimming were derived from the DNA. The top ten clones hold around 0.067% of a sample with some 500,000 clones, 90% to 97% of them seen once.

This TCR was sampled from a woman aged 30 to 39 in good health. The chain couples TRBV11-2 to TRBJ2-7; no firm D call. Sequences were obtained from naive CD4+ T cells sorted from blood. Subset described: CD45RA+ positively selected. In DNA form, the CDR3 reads TGTGCCAGCAGCTTAGTGTTAGGCGAGCAGTACTTC. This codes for CASSLVLGEQYF.